What follows is one T cell receptor (beta chain) and its context. This table comes from immunoSEQ multiplex PCR, and its TCRdb copy is limited to in-frame clones, with some not included. The data hold about 60,000 clones, with under 95% observed a single time. The sample is drawn from a study of T cell changes during pregnancy in multiple sclerosis. The receptor's source is a female donor in good health, enrolled as a control in a pregnancy study. The material sequenced was CD4+ T cells from peripheral blood mononuclear cells, taken after pregnancy.

CDR3 nucleotide sequence: TGTGCCAGCAGCGTGAACAATCCAAGCTCCTACAATGAGCAGTTCTTC. Amino acids: CASSVNNPSSYNEQFF. This chain connects TRBV9 to TRBJ2-1; no reliable D call. The CDR3 has 16 residues. V was trimmed by 2 bases and J by 0 bases, leaving 12 bases between them. Germline loops: CDR1 SGDLS, CDR2 YYNGEE.